These 5 T cell receptor beta chains were sequenced from one sample in a study of regulatory T cells in long-lasting Graves disease. Researchers made TCR beta libraries by using iRepertoire HTBI primers and running Arm-PCR on CDR3 regions. TCRdb itself ran the multiplex PCR reads through MiXCR, one entry per CDR3 protein. This repertoire shows roughly 440,000 distinct CDR3 sequences, 16% found once; its top ten account for 23%. The time point: newly diagnosed GD, antithyroid drugs for less than 3 months. RNA isolated from PBMCs was used to make the TCR library. The data were also submitted as part of a second study, on T cells in Graves' hyperthyroidism and ophthalmopathy.

Source: peripheral blood mononuclear cells (PBMCs), taken at new diagnosis, from a patient treated with antithyroid drugs. The receptors stem from a woman aged 18-35 years with Graves disease.

This clonotype was detected many times. The V call is TRBV12-3 or TRBV12-4, the J call TRBJ2-7; D not resolved. The CDR3 totals 12 residues. The V end lost 3 bases, the J end lost 5 bases, and 8 bases lay between the germline ends. CDR3 protein: CASSFSRDEQYF. The DNA for the CDR3 is TGTGCCAGCAGTTTTTCCCGGGACGAGCAGTACTTC.

This clonotype was seen repeatedly, ten times or more. This rearrangement joins TRBV12-3 or TRBV12-4 to TRBJ2-1; TRBD2 matches 16 bases. CDR3 length: 18 residues. Trimming at V came to 4 bases and at J to 5 bases, leaving 8 bases not matched to a gene. The CDR3 here is CASSSGTSGRVLNNEQFF. The CDR3 nucleotides are TGTGCCAGCAGTTCCGGGACTAGCGGGAGGGTATTAAACAATGAGCAGTTCTTC.

This clonotype was counted between two and nine times. The chain is built from TRBV6-7 and TRBJ2-1; 12 bases are shared with TRBD1. TRBV6-7 is an ORF for which the function is uncertain. The length of the CDR3 is 18 residues. The ends lost 0 bases at V and 4 bases at J; junction bases unmatched: 7. This CDR3 reads CASSYSRGQGARYNEQFF. CDR3 nucleotides: TGTGCCAGCAGTTACTCGAGGGGACAGGGGGCGAGGTACAATGAGCAGTTCTTC.

V gene TRBV3-1 combines with J gene TRBJ2-6; D might be TRBD1 (6 bases). V was pared by 0 bases and J by 0 bases, with 15 bases between. Germline V gene sequence: CDR1 LGHDT, CDR2 YNNKEL (reference sequence). This CDR3 spans 19 amino acids. CDR3 DNA sequence: TGTGCCAGCAGCCAAGAACAAAACAGGGCCCGCTCTGGGGCCAACGTCCTGACTTTC. Its protein is CASSQEQNRARSGANVLTF.

This chain joins TRBV10-3 and TRBJ1-5; D gene ambiguous. The length of the CDR3 is 10 residues. Between the trimmed V and J ends, which lost 7 bases and 11 bases, there was a span of 9 bases. Germline CDR1 reads ENHRY; CDR2 reads SYGVKD. In DNA form, the CDR3 reads TGTGCCATCAATTGGCCGACCCAGCATTTT. Amino acids: CAINWPTQHF.